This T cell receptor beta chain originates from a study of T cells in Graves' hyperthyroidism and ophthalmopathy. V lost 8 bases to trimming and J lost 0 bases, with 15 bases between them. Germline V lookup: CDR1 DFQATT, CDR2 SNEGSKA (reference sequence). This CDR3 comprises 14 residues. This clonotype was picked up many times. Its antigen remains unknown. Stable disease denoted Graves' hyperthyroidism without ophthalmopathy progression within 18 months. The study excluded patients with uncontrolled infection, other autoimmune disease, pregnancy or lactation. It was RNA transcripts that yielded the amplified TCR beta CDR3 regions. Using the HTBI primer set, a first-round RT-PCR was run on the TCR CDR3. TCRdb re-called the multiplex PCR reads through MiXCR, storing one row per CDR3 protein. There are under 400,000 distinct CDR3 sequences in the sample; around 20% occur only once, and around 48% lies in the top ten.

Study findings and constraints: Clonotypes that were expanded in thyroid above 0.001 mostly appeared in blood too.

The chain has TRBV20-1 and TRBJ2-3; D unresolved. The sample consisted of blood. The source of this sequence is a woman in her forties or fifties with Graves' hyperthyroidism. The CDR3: CSTNSAESTDTQYF. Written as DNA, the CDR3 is TGCAGTACCAATTCCGCGGAGAGCACAGATACGCAGTATTTT.